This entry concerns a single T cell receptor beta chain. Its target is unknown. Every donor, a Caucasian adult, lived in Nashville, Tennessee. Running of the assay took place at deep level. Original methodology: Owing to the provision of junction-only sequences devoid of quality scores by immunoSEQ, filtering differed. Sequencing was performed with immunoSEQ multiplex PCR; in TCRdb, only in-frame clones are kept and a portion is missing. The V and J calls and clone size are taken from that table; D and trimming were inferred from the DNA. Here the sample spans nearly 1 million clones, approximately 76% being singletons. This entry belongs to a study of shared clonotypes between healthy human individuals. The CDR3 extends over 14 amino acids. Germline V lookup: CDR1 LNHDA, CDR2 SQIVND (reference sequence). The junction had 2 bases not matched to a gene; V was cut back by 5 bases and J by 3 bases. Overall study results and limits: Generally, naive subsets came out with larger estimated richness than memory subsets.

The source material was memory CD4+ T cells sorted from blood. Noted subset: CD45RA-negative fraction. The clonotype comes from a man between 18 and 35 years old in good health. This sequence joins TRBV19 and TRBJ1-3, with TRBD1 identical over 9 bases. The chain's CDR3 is CASSADRGGNTIYF. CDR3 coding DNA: TGTGCCAGTAGTGCGGACAGGGGTGGAAACACCATATATTTT. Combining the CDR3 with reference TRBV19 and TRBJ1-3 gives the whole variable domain DGGITQSPKYLFRKEGQNVTLSCEQNLNHDAMYWYRQDPGQGLRLIYYSQIVNDFQKGDIAEGYSVSREKKESFPLTVTSAQKNPTAFYLCASSADRGGNTIYFGEGSWLTVV.